These T cell receptor beta chains were read from a single sample in a study of control samples from healthy donors and cancer patients. The table came from immunoSEQ multiplex PCR; TCRdb's copy has only in-frame clones and leaves some out. The sample holds some 130,000 clones, around 93% seen once. Material: PBMCs. The origin of the receptors is a man aged 50-60 years with head and neck cancer. Each CDR3 is given with its conserved first and last residue. The D gene is left open where the match is weak.

D	V	CDR3
NA	TRBV19	CASSPGGAGGNTIYF
NA	TRBV10-3	CAIRRAGENTEAFF
NA	TRBV5-1	CASSLAATNEKLFF
TRBD1	TRBV5-4	CASSPGTGGAKTEAFF
TRBD1	TRBV18	CASSPRSSGGTEAFF
NA	TRBV5-4	CASSHRRDLGYEQYF
NA	TRBV24-1	CATSDFRVKYGYTF
NA	TRBV20-1	CSARDLGKAFF
NA	TRBV9	CASSVAHEGWDGYTF
NA	TRBV5-4	CASSPKNTGELFF
NA	TRBV7-3	CASSLLAGNSPLHF
NA	TRBV6-1	CASSEGWAMGTEAFF
TRBD1	TRBV5-1	CASSLTGGKYEQYF
NA	TRBV19	CASSTVRDYNSPLHF
TRBD1	TRBV28	CASSSTGAVSGNTIYF
NA	TRBV3-1/TRBV3-2	CASSLEGADTQYF
NA	TRBV5-1	CASSLVPGVDNEQFF
NA	TRBV5-1	CASSRGPLETQYF
NA	TRBV4-1	CASSQPSSSYEQYF
NA	TRBV7-2	CASSLRGGTFTDTQYF
NA	TRBV18	CASSLAGPSYEQYF
TRBD2	TRBV18	CASSPSPAGGLTGELFF
NA	TRBV21-1	CASSSLGSYEQYF
NA	TRBV6-6	CASSFGPTAGNQPQHF
TRBD2	TRBV25-1	CASSSGTRSGEQYF
NA	TRBV19	CASKRNRAFGYTF
NA	TRBV9	CASSPLAPNVDTQYF
NA	TRBV6-2/TRBV6-3	CASSSTGDTEAFF
TRBD2	TRBV14	CASSLPGTTNTGELFF
NA	TRBV5-5	CASSLLVVGNQPQHF
NA	TRBV6-5	CASTLSKVYTEAFF
NA	TRBV9	CASSRDPLAKNIQYF
TRBD2	TRBV7-6	CASSLASGSGGFDEQFF
NA	TRBV11-3	CASSLGFEPMNTEAFF
NA	TRBV3-1/TRBV3-2	CASSQTQGGSGELFF
NA	TRBV4-3	CASSRNSPLHF
NA	TRBV7-3	CASSSTGDYNSPLHF
TRBD2	TRBV4-3	CASRDRDGGGSNEQFF
NA	TRBV20-1	CSARDRETQYF
NA	TRBV7-9	CASSSPGSVNTEAFF
NA	TRBV4-2	CASSRSTRSSRVANTEAFF
NA	TRBV5-1	CASSIGQLREKLFF
NA	TRBV19	CASSAGQNNSPLHF
TRBD1	TRBV19	CASSPRTGDHEQYF
TRBD2	TRBV4-3	CASSPYTLAGGRLGDTQYF
NA	TRBV5-1	CASSLGPGEKLFF
TRBD2	TRBV9	CASSVAPSGGTDTQYF